The T cell receptor (beta chain) under discussion was sequenced for a study of cytomegalovirus exposure and HLA in healthy donors. Study-level findings and limits: Investigators reported 164 TCR beta chains as tied to cytomegalovirus. Later, an analysis found that TCR clusters from the first cohort tended to co-occur in the roughly 130 validation repertoires.

A word on this clone: Its matching antigen is unknown.

Trimming removed 0 bases from V and 4 bases from J, with 13 bases in between. The length of the CDR3 is 15 residues. The germline CDR1 and CDR2 sequences are MNHEY and SVGAGI. Generated by immunoSEQ multiplex PCR, the TCRdb table keeps only in-frame clones and is missing some. The sample shows approximately 150,000 clones, approximately 81% of them seen only once. This TCR was recovered from a man aged 30 to 45 in good health and CMV-seropositive. Sequencing was carried out using PBMCs. This chain links TRBV6-5 with TRBJ2-7; D gene ambiguous. The CDR3 DNA sequence: TGTGCCAGCAGTTACTCGGGCTCGTCCATTTACGAGCAGTACTTC. Translation: CASSYSGSSIYEQYF.